These 21 T cell receptor beta chains originate from one sample sequenced in a study of STAT5B mutations in CD4+ large granular lymphocyte leukemia. Some clones are missing from TCRdb's copy, which holds only in-frame ones; the method was immunoSEQ multiplex PCR. The profile shows about 48,000 clones, 70% of them singletons. What was sequenced was CD4+ T cells from blood buffy coats. The receptors shown here come from a human donor in good health.

The gene calls are TRBV9 and TRBJ2-1; 9 bases line up with TRBD1. CDR3 length: 15 amino acids. Germline V gene data show CDR1 as SGDLS and CDR2 as YYNGEE. After removal of 4 bases from V and 5 bases from J, the junction contained 7 bases not matched to a gene. The CDR3 loop is CASSPGYRGHNEQFF. CDR3 sequence (DNA): TGTGCCAGCAGCCCGGGCTACAGGGGGCACAATGAGCAGTTCTTC.

This clone was detected only a few times. This sequence joins TRBV4-2 and TRBJ1-6; D may be TRBD1 (6 bases). This CDR3 has 16 amino acids. CDR1 is LGHNA and CDR2 is YNFKEQ in the germline V gene. Trimming took 0 bases from V and 8 from J, leaving 14 bases between them. CDR3 in DNA: TGTGCCAGCAGCCAAGATCGTGGGACAACGGATTCACCCCTCCACTTT. As protein: CASSQDRGTTDSPLHF.

This clone occurred once. V is TRBV18 and J is TRBJ2-1; D is unresolved. Germline V lookup: CDR1 KGHSH, CDR2 LQKENI. The CDR3 sequence is 11 residues long. Trimming stripped 6 bases from V and 5 bases from J, with 5 bases between. CDR3 sequence (DNA): TGTGCCAGCTCTCGCAACAATGAGCAGTTCTTC. Its translation: CASSRNNEQFF.

The V gene is TRBV6-1, the J gene TRBJ2-7; D call uncertain. This CDR3 is built from 15 residues. V lost 1 base and J 5 bases, leaving 15 bases between the germline ends. Germline-derived CDR1 and CDR2 are MNHNS and SASEGT. The DNA for the CDR3 is TGTGCCAGCAGTGAAGTTCGCGACCGAGGAGACGAGCAGTACGTC. This translates into CASSEVRDRGDEQYV.

V gene TRBV7-2 combines with J gene TRBJ2-3, with D perhaps matching TRBD2 (6 bases). Germline-derived CDR1 and CDR2 are SGHTA and FQGNSA. This CDR3 spans 17 amino acids. V was pared by 6 bases and J by 6 bases, with 25 bases between. As DNA, the CDR3 is TGTGCCAGCAGACCGGTCGTAGCGGCGTACACCCGGGATACGCAGTATTTT. Translation: CASRPVVAAYTRDTQYF.

This rearrangement joins TRBV6-1 to TRBJ2-3; D perhaps matches TRBD1 (6 bases). The CDR3 covers 12 residues. Between the trimmed V and J ends, which lost 7 bases and 12 bases, there was a span of 17 bases. Germline V gene sequence: CDR1 MNHNS, CDR2 SASEGT. The CDR3 sequence is CASTPLTGTQYF. The CDR3 DNA is TGTGCCAGCACCCCCTTGACAGGTACACAGTATTTT.

This clone was recorded a few times. The chain joins TRBV19 to TRBJ1-5; no reliable D call. V dropped 7 bases and J dropped 6 bases, with 13 bases sitting between them. CDR1 and CDR2 (germline): LNHDA, SQIVND (reference sequence). This CDR3 is 13 amino acids long. The CDR3 sequence is CASTRKEGQPQHF. The CDR3 nucleotides read TGTGCCAGTACCCGAAAGGAGGGTCAGCCCCAGCATTTT.

The chain uses TRBV5-1 and TRBJ2-5; D is perhaps TRBD2 (5 bases). This CDR3 contains 16 residues. Between the trimmed V and J ends, which lost 0 bases and 5 bases, there was a span of 17 bases. Germline V gene sequence: CDR1 SGHRS, CDR2 YFSETQ. The CDR3 protein is CASSLGSEESGETQYF. The CDR3 DNA reads TGCGCCAGCAGCTTGGGGAGTGAAGAATCGGGGGAGACCCAGTACTTC.

With respect to this clone: The same CDR3 also results from other DNA sequences found in this sample. The V call is TRBV20-1, the J call TRBJ2-5; the D gene is possibly TRBD2 (6 bases). V shed 6 bases and J shed 1 base, with 6 bases lying between them. Germline assignment: CDR1 DFQATT and CDR2 SNEGSKA (reference sequence). This CDR3 contains 11 residues. CDR3 DNA: TGCAGTGCCGGGGGCCAAGAGACCCAGTACTTC. It yields the protein CSAGGQETQYF.

CDR3 sequence: CASSVVPSPYEQYF. In nucleotides, the CDR3 is TGTGCCAGCAGCGTAGTCCCGAGTCCCTACGAGCAGTACTTC. The chain has TRBV9 and TRBJ2-7; no clear D gene. Trimming shortened V by 0 bases and J by 2 bases, and 9 bases separated the two germline ends. This CDR3 spans 14 amino acids. CDR1 is SGDLS, CDR2 YYNGEE, per germline. Drawing the rest from reference TRBV9 and TRBJ2-7, the complete variable domain is DSGVTQTPKHLITATGQRVTLRCSPRSGDLSVYWYQQSLDQGLQFLIQYYNGEERAKGNILERFSAQQFPDLHSELNLSSLELGDSALYFCASSVVPSPYEQYFGPGTRLTVT.

This clone has just a few counts. The chain links TRBV4-2 to TRBJ1-1; D not certain. CDR3 length: 13 amino acids. Per germline, CDR1 LGHNA and CDR2 YNFKEQ. Trimming removed 1 base at V and 5 bases at J, with 8 bases between. The DNA of the CDR3 is TGTGCCAGCAGCCAAGGAGAGTATACTGAAGCTTTCTTT. Encoded protein: CASSQGEYTEAFF.

V is TRBV9 and J is TRBJ1-6, with D tentatively TRBD1 (6 bases). CDR1 is SGDLS, CDR2 YYNGEE, per germline. The CDR3 is made up of 14 amino acids. The germline V and J ends were trimmed by 0 bases and 7 bases, with 8 bases remaining between them. CDR3 region: CASSVDRENSPLHF. The DNA of the CDR3 is TGTGCCAGCAGCGTAGACAGGGAGAATTCACCCCTCCACTTT. The full variable domain, its missing parts supplied by reference TRBV9 and TRBJ1-6, is DSGVTQTPKHLITATGQRVTLRCSPRSGDLSVYWYQQSLDQGLQFLIQYYNGEERAKGNILERFSAQQFPDLHSELNLSSLELGDSALYFCASSVDRENSPLHFGNGTRLTVT.

This sequence joins TRBV7-2 and TRBJ1-2; D not resolved. Per the germline V gene, CDR1 is SGHTA and CDR2 is FQGNSA. The CDR3 consists of 16 residues. Trimming left V 5 bases short and J 4 bases short, with 20 bases between. The CDR3 loop is CASSPPRLDWAYGYTF. CDR3 coding DNA: TGTGCCAGCAGCCCCCCCCGGCTCGATTGGGCCTATGGCTACACCTTC.

CDR3 sequence (DNA): TGTGCCAGCAGCTTAGGGACGGGCAGACAGGGTGAGCAGTTCTTC. This encodes CASSLGTGRQGEQFF. The V call is TRBV7-2, the J call TRBJ2-1; 7 positions agree with TRBD1. Trimming took 1 base from V and 9 from J; bases not matched to a gene: 9. This CDR3 has 15 amino acids. The V gene's germline CDR1 is SGHTA and CDR2 FQGNSA.

This chain links TRBV5-4 with TRBJ2-3, with a tentative D call TRBD2 (6 bases). This CDR3 spans 15 amino acids. V was clipped by 4 bases and J by 5 bases, with 17 bases between them. Germline V lookup: CDR1 SGHNT, CDR2 YYREEE (reference sequence). The CDR3 spells CASSPPGLLGDTQYF. In DNA form, the CDR3 reads TGTGCCAGCAGCCCACCGGGACTGCTTGGAGATACGCAGTATTTT.

In this sample, this clone turned up a few times. The rearrangement joins TRBV30 to TRBJ1-5; possible D gene TRBD1, 6 bases. The germline CDR1 and CDR2 sequences are GTSNPN and SVGIG (reference sequence). The CDR3 loop spans 14 amino acids. Trimming took 2 bases from V and 7 from J, leaving 15 bases between them. The CDR3 is CAWSSLHRDQPQHF. In nucleotides, the CDR3 is TGTGCCTGGAGTTCCCTTCACAGGGACCAGCCCCAGCATTTT.

The chain is built from TRBV7-3 and TRBJ1-4; D not certain. CDR1 is SGHTA, CDR2 FQGTGA, per germline. This CDR3 is built from 15 residues. V was clipped by 0 bases and J by 0 bases, with 5 bases between them. CDR3 bases: TGTGCCAGCAGCTTAACCGCAGCAACTAATGAAAAACTGTTTTTT. Amino acid sequence: CASSLTAATNEKLFF.

The V gene is TRBV6-5, the J gene TRBJ1-4; D is unresolved. Per germline, CDR1 MNHEY and CDR2 SVGAGI. This CDR3 is built from 14 residues. V lost 5 bases, J lost 0 bases, and 7 bases lay in between. Here the CDR3 reads CASSPSATNEKLFF. CDR3 DNA sequence: TGTGCCAGCAGTCCTTCGGCAACTAATGAAAAACTGTTTTTT.

CDR3 bases: TGTGCCAGCAGTTTATCAGCCATTCCCTACGAGCAGTACTTC. The encoded protein is CASSLSAIPYEQYF. The V and J genes are TRBV27 and TRBJ2-7; D is unresolved. The CDR3 runs to 14 residues. Germline V gene data show CDR1 as MNHEY and CDR2 as SMNVEV (reference sequence). V gave up 0 bases and J gave up 2 bases, with 8 bases separating them.

CDR3 residues: CASSSRASGVADTQYF. The CDR3, as DNA: TGTGCCAGCAGCTCCCGGGCCAGCGGGGTGGCAGATACGCAGTATTTT. The chain couples TRBV7-8 to TRBJ2-3, with 7 bases fitting TRBD2. V shed 4 bases and J 4 bases; nucleotides not matched to a gene: 11. The CDR3 spans 16 residues. Per the germline V gene, CDR1 is SGHVS and CDR2 is FQNEAQ.

This clone appeared once. The chain has TRBV5-7 and TRBJ2-3, with 9 bases matching TRBD1. TRBV5-7 is designated an ORF whose function remains uncertain. Losses at the gene ends were 0 bases for V and 3 bases for J; bases not matched to a gene: 2. The CDR3 covers 15 residues. The CDR3 loop reads CASSLDRGRTDTQYF. CDR3 coding DNA: TGTGCCAGCAGCTTGGACAGGGGGCGAACAGATACGCAGTATTTT.